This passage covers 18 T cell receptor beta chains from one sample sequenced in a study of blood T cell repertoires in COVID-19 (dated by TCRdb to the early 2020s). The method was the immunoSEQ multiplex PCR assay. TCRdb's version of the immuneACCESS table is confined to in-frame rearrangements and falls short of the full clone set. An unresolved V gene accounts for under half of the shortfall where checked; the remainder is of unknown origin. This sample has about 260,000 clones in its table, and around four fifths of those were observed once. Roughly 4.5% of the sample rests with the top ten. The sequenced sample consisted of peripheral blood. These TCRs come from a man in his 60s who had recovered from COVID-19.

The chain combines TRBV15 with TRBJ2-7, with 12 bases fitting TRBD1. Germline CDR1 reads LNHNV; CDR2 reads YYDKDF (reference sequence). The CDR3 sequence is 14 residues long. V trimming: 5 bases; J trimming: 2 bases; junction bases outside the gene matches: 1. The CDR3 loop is CATSWDRGPYEQYF. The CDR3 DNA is TGTGCCACCAGCTGGGACAGGGGGCCCTACGAGCAGTACTTC. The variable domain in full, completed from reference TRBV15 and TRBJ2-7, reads DAMVIQNPRYQVTQFGKPVTLSCSQTLNHNVMYWYQQKSSQAPKLLFHYYDKDFNNEADTPDNFQSRRPNTSFCFLDIRSPGLGDTAMYLCATSWDRGPYEQYFGPGTRLTVT.

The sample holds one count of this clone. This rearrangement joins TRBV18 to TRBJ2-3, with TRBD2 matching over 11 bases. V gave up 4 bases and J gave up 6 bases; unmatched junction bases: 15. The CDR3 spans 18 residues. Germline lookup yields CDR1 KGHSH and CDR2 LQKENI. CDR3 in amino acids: CASSHLKLAGASGDTQYF. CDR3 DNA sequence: TGTGCCAGCTCACACCTAAAACTAGCGGGGGCATCAGGGGATACGCAGTATTTT. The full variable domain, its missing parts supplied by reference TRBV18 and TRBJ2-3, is NAGVMQNPRHLVRRRGQEARLRCSPMKGHSHVYWYRQLPEEGLKFMVYLQKENIIDESGMPKERFSAEFPKEGPSILRIQQVVRGDSAAYFCASSHLKLAGASGDTQYFGPGTRLTVL.

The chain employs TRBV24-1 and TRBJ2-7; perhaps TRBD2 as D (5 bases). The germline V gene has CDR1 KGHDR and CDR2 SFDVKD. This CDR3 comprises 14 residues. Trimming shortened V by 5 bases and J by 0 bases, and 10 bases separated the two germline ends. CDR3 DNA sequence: TGTGCCACCAGTGGGAAGCGGCCCTCCTACGAGCAGTACTTC. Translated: CATSGKRPSYEQYF.

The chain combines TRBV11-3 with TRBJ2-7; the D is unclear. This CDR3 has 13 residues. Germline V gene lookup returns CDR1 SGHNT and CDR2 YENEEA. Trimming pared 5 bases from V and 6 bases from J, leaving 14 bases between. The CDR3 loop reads CASSLGSPSEQYF. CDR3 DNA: TGTGCCAGCAGCCTCGGTTCGCCTAGCGAGCAGTACTTC.

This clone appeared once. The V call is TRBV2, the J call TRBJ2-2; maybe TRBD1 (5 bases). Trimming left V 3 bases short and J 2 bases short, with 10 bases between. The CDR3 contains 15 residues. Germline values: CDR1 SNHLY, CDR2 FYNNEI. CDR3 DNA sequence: TGTGCCAGCAGTGATGCAGGGAAAAACACCGGGGAGCTGTTTTTT. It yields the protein CASSDAGKNTGELFF.

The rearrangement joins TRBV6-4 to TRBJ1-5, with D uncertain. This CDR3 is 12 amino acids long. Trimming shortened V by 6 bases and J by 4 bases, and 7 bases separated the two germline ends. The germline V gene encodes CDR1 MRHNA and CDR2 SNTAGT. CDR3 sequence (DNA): TGTGCCAGCAGCCCCCGTAATCAGCCCCAGCATTTT. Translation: CASSPRNQPQHF.

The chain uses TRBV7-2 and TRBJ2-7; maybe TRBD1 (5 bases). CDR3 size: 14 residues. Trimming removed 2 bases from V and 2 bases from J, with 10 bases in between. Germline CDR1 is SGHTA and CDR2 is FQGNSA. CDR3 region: CASSLLQGPYEQYF. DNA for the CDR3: TGTGCCAGCAGCTTACTGCAGGGTCCCTACGAGCAGTACTTC.

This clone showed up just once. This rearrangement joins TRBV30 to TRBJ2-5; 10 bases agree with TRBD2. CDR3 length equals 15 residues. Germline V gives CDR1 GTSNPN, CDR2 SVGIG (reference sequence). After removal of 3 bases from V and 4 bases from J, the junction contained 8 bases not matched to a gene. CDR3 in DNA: TGTGCCTGGAGCAGCGGGGGGGCGATGAGAGAGACCCAGTACTTC. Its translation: CAWSSGGAMRETQYF.

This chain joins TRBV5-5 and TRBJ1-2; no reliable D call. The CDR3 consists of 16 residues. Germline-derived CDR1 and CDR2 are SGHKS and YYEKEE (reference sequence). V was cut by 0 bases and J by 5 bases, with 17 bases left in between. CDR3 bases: TGTGCCAGCAGCTTGGCCGTGGGGAATTCGGGGTATGGCTACACCTTC. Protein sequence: CASSLAVGNSGYGYTF.

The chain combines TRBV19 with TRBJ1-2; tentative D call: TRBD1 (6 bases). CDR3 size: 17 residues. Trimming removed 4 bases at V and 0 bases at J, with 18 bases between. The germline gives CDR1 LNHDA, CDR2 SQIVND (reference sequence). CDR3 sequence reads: CASSNPAGVSTNYGYTF. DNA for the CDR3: TGTGCCAGTAGTAATCCGGCAGGGGTCTCGACTAACTATGGCTACACCTTC.

The CDR3 is CASSQAFADLLFF. The CDR3 DNA is TGTGCCAGCAGCCAGGCCTTCGCCGATTTGTTGTTCTTC. The gene calls are TRBV4-2 and TRBJ2-1, with D unclear. The germline V gene has CDR1 LGHNA and CDR2 YNFKEQ. V lost 3 bases, J lost 15 bases, and 18 bases lay in between. CDR3 length: 13 amino acids.

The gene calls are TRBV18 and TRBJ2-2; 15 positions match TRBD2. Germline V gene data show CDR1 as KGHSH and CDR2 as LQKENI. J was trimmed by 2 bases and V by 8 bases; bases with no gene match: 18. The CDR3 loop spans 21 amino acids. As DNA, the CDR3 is TGTGCCAGCCCAGGGGCCTATCGAGGACTAGCGGGAGGGCCCAACACCGGGGAGCTGTTTTTT. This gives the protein CASPGAYRGLAGGPNTGELFF.

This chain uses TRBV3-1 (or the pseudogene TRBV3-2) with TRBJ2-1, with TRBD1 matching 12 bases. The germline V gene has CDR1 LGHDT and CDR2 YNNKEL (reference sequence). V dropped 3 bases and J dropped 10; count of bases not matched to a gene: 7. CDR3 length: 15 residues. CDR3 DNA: TGTGCCAGCAGCCAGCCGGGACAGGGGGCACGCGAGCAGTTCTTC. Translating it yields CASSQPGQGAREQFF.

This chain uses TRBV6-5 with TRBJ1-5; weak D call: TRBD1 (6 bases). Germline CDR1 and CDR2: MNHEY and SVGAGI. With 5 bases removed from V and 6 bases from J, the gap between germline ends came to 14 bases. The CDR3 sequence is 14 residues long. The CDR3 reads CASSPRTDGQPQHF. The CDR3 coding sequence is TGTGCCAGCAGTCCTCGGACAGACGGTCAGCCCCAGCATTTT.

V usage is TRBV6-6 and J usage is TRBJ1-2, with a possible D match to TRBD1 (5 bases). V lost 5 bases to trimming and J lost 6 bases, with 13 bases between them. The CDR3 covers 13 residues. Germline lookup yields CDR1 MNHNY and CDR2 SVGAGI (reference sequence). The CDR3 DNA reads TGTGCCAGCAGTCTCTCAGACAGAGATGGCTACACCTTC. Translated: CASSLSDRDGYTF.

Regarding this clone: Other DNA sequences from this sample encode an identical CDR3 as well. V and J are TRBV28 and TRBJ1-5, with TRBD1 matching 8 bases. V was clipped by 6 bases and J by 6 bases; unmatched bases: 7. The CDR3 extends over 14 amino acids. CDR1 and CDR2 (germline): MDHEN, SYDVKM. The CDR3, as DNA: TGTGCCAGCAGACCCGGGACAGGCGGTCAGCCCCAGCATTTT. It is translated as CASRPGTGGQPQHF.

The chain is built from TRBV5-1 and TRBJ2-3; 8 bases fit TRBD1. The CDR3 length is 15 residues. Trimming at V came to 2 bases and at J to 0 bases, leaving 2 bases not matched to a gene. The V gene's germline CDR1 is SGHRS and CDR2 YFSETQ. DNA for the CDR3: TGCGCCAGCAGCTTACAGGGGGTTAGCACAGATACGCAGTATTTT. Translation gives CASSLQGVSTDTQYF.

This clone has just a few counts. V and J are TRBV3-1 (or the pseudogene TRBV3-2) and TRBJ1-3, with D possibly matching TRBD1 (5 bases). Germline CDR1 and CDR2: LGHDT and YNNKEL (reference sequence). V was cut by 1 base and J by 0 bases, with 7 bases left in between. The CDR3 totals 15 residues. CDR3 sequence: CASSQGGLSGNTIYF. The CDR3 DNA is TGTGCCAGCAGCCAAGGGGGACTCTCTGGAAACACCATATATTTT.